The 31 T cell receptor beta chains listed next were all sequenced from one sample in a study of blood T cell repertoires in COVID-19. Profiling relied on immunoSEQ multiplex PCR, and the TCRdb table lists in-frame clones only, not all of them. The table shows tens of thousands of clones, with about 91% occurring only once. The sequenced material came from peripheral blood. All receptors derive from a man in his 60s with acute or convalescent COVID-19.

This clone was seen a few times. The V and J genes are TRBV10-3 and TRBJ2-7, with D perhaps TRBD2 (5 bases). The germline V and J ends were trimmed by 0 bases and 8 bases, with 8 bases remaining between them. The CDR3 covers 12 residues. Germline CDR1 is ENHRY and CDR2 is SYGVKD. In DNA form, the CDR3 reads TGTGCCATCAGTGAGTCCGAGGGCAAGCAGTACTTC. Its translation: CAISESEGKQYF.

V and J are TRBV29-1 and TRBJ1-4; 8 bases fit TRBD1. The V gene's germline CDR1 is SQVTM and CDR2 ANQGSEA. There are 14 residues in the CDR3. Trimming at V came to 5 bases and at J to 8 bases, leaving 10 bases not matched to a gene. CDR3 nucleotide sequence: TGCAGCGTTCTCAGAACAGGGGGAGGGGAAAAACTGTTTTTT. Its translation: CSVLRTGGGEKLFF.

Written as DNA, the CDR3 is TGTGCCAGCTCACCCCTACAGGGGCGTACAAACTATGGCTACACCTTC. Its protein product is CASSPLQGRTNYGYTF. The V and J genes are TRBV18 and TRBJ1-2; 7 bases map to TRBD1. Germline V gene data show CDR1 as KGHSH and CDR2 as LQKENI. V was clipped by 3 bases and J by 2 bases; unmatched bases: 9. The CDR3 runs to 16 residues.

This clone occurred once. The chain has TRBV6-7 and TRBJ2-5; no definite D call. TRBV6-7 is placed among ORFs of uncertain function. V was pared by 6 bases and J by 3 bases, with 11 bases between. CDR3 length: 13 amino acids. The CDR3 protein is CASSPTGKETQYF. CDR3 nucleotides: TGTGCCAGCAGCCCGACTGGAAAAGAGACCCAGTACTTC.

The rearrangement uses TRBV12-5 and TRBJ2-3; a weak D match, TRBD2 (6 bases). The germline CDR1 and CDR2 sequences are LGHNT and FRNRAP. The CDR3 has 13 amino acids. The V end was cut by 5 bases, the J end by 2 bases, with 8 bases between. CDR3: CASGSGPTDTQYF. The DNA for the CDR3 is TGTGCTAGTGGTAGCGGGCCCACAGATACGCAGTATTTT.

In this sample, this clone turned up once. The rearrangement uses TRBV14 and TRBJ2-1, with D tentatively TRBD1 (5 bases). The CDR3 extends over 15 amino acids. V was cut by 3 bases and J by 7 bases, with 16 bases left in between. Germline CDR1 is SGHDN and CDR2 is FVKESK. The CDR3 here is CASSHHLRDKNEQFF. The CDR3 DNA sequence: TGTGCCAGCAGCCACCACCTCAGGGATAAGAATGAGCAGTTCTTC.

The chain combines TRBV7-9 with TRBJ2-1; no firm D call. The V and J ends lost 7 bases and 4 bases respectively, with 8 bases between them. Germline CDR1 and CDR2: SEHNR and FQNEAQ (reference sequence). The CDR3 runs 12 residues. In nucleotides, the CDR3 is TGTGCCAGCAAGAGTTGGTACAATGAGCAGTTCTTC. Protein product: CASKSWYNEQFF. Variable domain in full (rest from reference TRBV7-9 and TRBJ2-1): DTGVSQNPRHKITKRGQNVTFRCDPISEHNRLYWYRQTLGQGPEFLTYFQNEAQLEKSRLLSDRFSAERPKGSFSTLEIQRTEQGDSAMYLCASKSWYNEQFFGPGTRLTVL.

CDR3: CASTQRAGYIAEAFF. CDR3 nucleotides: TGTGCCAGCACCCAGCGAGCGGGATATATCGCTGAAGCTTTCTTT. The chain has TRBV28 and TRBJ1-1; D is uncertain. Germline CDR1 reads MDHEN; CDR2 reads SYDVKM. The length of the CDR3 is 15 residues. Trimming pared 7 bases from V and 6 bases from J, leaving 21 bases between. The full variable domain, its missing parts supplied by reference TRBV28 and TRBJ1-1, is DVKVTQSSRYLVKRTGEKVFLECVQDMDHENMFWYRQDPGLGLRLIYFSYDVKMKEKGDIPEGYSVSREKKERFSLILESASTNQTSMYLCASTQRAGYIAEAFFGQGTRLTVV.

The chain recombines TRBV24-1 with TRBJ2-1, with D possibly being TRBD2 (6 bases). There are 16 residues in the CDR3. Trimming stripped 3 bases from V and 8 bases from J, with 19 bases between. The germline gives CDR1 KGHDR, CDR2 SFDVKD. CDR3 sequence: CATSDPTGTLGYEQFF. Here the CDR3 DNA reads TGTGCCACCAGTGATCCGACCGGGACTCTGGGGTATGAGCAGTTCTTC.

V and J are TRBV21-1 and TRBJ2-7; the table's TRBD1 call for D was not verified on the DNA. TRBV21-1 is described as a pseudogene. CDR3 size: 14 residues. The CDR3 region is CASNRDRAAYEQYF. CDR3 in DNA: TGTGCCAGCAACCGGGACAGGGCGGCCTACGAGCAGTACTTC.

The chain recombines TRBV15 with TRBJ1-2; tentative D call: TRBD1 (5 bases). V shed 5 bases and J shed 4 bases, with 14 bases lying between them. The CDR3 totals 14 residues. The germline CDR1 and CDR2 sequences are LNHNV and YYDKDF (reference sequence). The CDR3, as DNA: TGTGCCACCAGCCCCATCGGGGGTTCCTATGGCTACACCTTC. This gives the protein CATSPIGGSYGYTF.

This chain uses TRBV5-1 with TRBJ2-3; TRBD2 aligns across 9 bases. J lost 5 bases, V lost 5 bases, and 9 bases had no gene match. The CDR3 loop spans 15 amino acids. CDR1 and CDR2 (germline): SGHRS, YFSETQ. The CDR3 nucleotides read TGCGCCAGCAGATTTATAGCGGGAGAGGGAGATACGCAGTATTTT. It encodes CASRFIAGEGDTQYF.

The V call is TRBV6-5, the J call TRBJ2-3; D call uncertain. The CDR3 loop spans 14 amino acids. CDR1 is MNHEY, CDR2 SVGAGI, per germline. V was trimmed by 6 bases and J by 0 bases, leaving 10 bases between them. The CDR3: CASSRMTSTDTQYF. CDR3 in DNA: TGTGCCAGCAGCCGGATGACAAGCACAGATACGCAGTATTTT.

V is TRBV11-2 and J is TRBJ1-2; no clear D. Per germline, CDR1 SGHAT and CDR2 FQNNGV. V was pared by 0 bases and J by 4 bases, with 12 bases between. This CDR3 region has 15 residues. The chain's CDR3 is CASSLDSGPVYGYTF. For the CDR3, the DNA is TGTGCCAGCAGCTTAGATTCAGGCCCGGTCTATGGCTACACCTTC.

This chain links TRBV28 with TRBJ1-5; TRBD1 is a possible D gene (5 bases). Germline loops: CDR1 MDHEN, CDR2 SYDVKM. The CDR3 has 15 amino acids. V shed 7 bases and J shed 2 bases, with 15 bases lying between them. CDR3 in DNA: TGTGCCAGCACTCCCCGGGGGAATCGCAATCAGCCCCAGCATTTT. Translated: CASTPRGNRNQPQHF.

This sequence joins TRBV7-3 and TRBJ2-1, with D perhaps TRBD2 (6 bases). This CDR3 has 16 amino acids. With 5 bases removed from V and 3 bases from J, the gap between germline ends came to 17 bases. CDR1 is SGHTA, CDR2 FQGTGA, per germline. This CDR3 is CASSLHFSGRYNEQFF. The DNA of the CDR3 is TGTGCCAGCAGCCTCCATTTTAGCGGACGCTACAATGAGCAGTTCTTC. Complete variable domain (other parts from reference TRBV7-3 and TRBJ2-1): GAGVSQTPSNKVTEKGKYVELRCDPISGHTALYWYRQSLGQGPEFLIYFQGTGAADDSGLPNDRFFAVRPEGSVSTLKIQRTERGDSAVYLCASSLHFSGRYNEQFFGPGTRLTVL.

The chain links TRBV28 to TRBJ1-2, with a weak D call TRBD1 (5 bases). CDR1 is MDHEN and CDR2 is SYDVKM in the germline V gene. The length of the CDR3 is 14 residues. The ends were cut back, 5 bases at V and 6 bases at J, with 16 bases in the middle. CDR3 loop: CASSPPYRLDGYTF. The DNA of the CDR3 is TGTGCCAGCAGTCCACCCTACAGGTTGGATGGCTACACCTTC.

The genes are TRBV4-2 and TRBJ2-3, with 7 bases fitting TRBD2. The V segment lost 4 bases and the J segment 1 base; nucleotides outside the gene matches: 2. Germline CDR1 LGHNA, CDR2 YNFKEQ. This CDR3 contains 14 residues. Here the CDR3 reads CASSRGLGTDTQYF. The CDR3 bases are TGTGCCAGCAGCCGAGGACTAGGCACAGATACGCAGTATTTT.

A single count supports this clone. The chain carries TRBV3-1 (or the pseudogene TRBV3-2) and TRBJ1-2; D is undetermined. Per germline, CDR1 LGHDT and CDR2 YNNKEL (reference sequence). Trimming left V 4 bases short and J 1 base short, with 10 bases between. The CDR3 contains 14 residues. CDR3 in DNA: TGTGCCAGCAGCCGGGCTGGGCTTAACTATGGCTACACCTTC. Amino acid sequence: CASSRAGLNYGYTF.

With regard to this clone: The sample has other DNA sequences that encode this CDR3 too. This chain joins TRBV5-1 and TRBJ2-5; 11 bases are a match to TRBD2. This CDR3 has 13 residues. Looked up from germline, CDR1 is SGHRS and CDR2 is YFSETQ. J was trimmed by 4 bases and V by 5 bases; bases with no gene match: 1. The CDR3 is CASSGLAGETQYF. The CDR3 DNA is TGCGCCAGCAGTGGACTAGCGGGAGAGACCCAGTACTTC.

J is TRBJ1-5 and V is TRBV30; D is undetermined. The germline gives CDR1 GTSNPN, CDR2 SVGIG (reference sequence). Between the trimmed V and J ends, which lost 2 bases and 1 base, there was a span of 6 bases. The CDR3 runs 13 residues. The CDR3 nucleotides read TGTGCCTGGAGTTTGGGCAGCAATCAGCCCCAGCATTTT. Protein: CAWSLGSNQPQHF.

The CDR3 DNA reads as TGTGCCAGCAGTTTACTCCCGGACAGGACCTACGAGCAGTACTTC. Translation gives CASSLLPDRTYEQYF. The chain links TRBV27 to TRBJ2-7; 7 nucleotides line up with TRBD1. Germline lookup yields CDR1 MNHEY and CDR2 SMNVEV (reference sequence). This CDR3 comprises 15 residues. V lost 2 bases, J lost 2 bases, and 6 bases stayed unmatched.

The rearrangement links TRBV19 to TRBJ1-1, with D uncertain. CDR3 length equals 15 residues. Germline-derived CDR1 and CDR2 are LNHDA and SQIVND (reference sequence). The V end was cut by 9 bases, the J end by 0 bases, with 17 bases between. The DNA for the CDR3 is TGTGCCAGCGCAGCCCGGGGTGCGGTGAACACTGAAGCTTTCTTT. Translating gives CASAARGAVNTEAFF.

V is TRBV28 and J is TRBJ2-1; D is unclear. CDR3 length equals 13 residues. Germline CDR1 and CDR2: MDHEN and SYDVKM. V was clipped by 6 bases and J by 2 bases, with 8 bases between them. The CDR3 protein is CASRVRAYNEQFF. CDR3 DNA sequence: TGTGCCAGCAGGGTCCGGGCCTACAATGAGCAGTTCTTC.

The chain uses TRBV9 and TRBJ2-3; 8 bases are a match to TRBD2. Trimming removed 4 bases from V and 0 bases from J; junction bases left unmatched: 7. CDR3 length: 16 residues. CDR1 SGDLS and CDR2 YYNGEE come from the germline V gene. CDR3 sequence: CASSPPLAESTDTQYF. The CDR3 nucleotides are TGTGCCAGCAGCCCTCCACTAGCGGAGAGCACAGATACGCAGTATTTT.

This chain links TRBV7-9 with TRBJ2-1; TRBD2 matches at 12 bases. The trim removed 5 bases at V and 7 bases at J, leaving 6 bases unmatched. The germline V gene has CDR1 SEHNR and CDR2 FQNEAQ (reference sequence). The CDR3 spans 15 residues. CDR3 nucleotides: TGTGCCAGCAGCCCCCGCGGACTAGCGGGAAATGAGCAGTTCTTC. Amino acids: CASSPRGLAGNEQFF. Drawing the rest from reference TRBV7-9 and TRBJ2-1, the complete variable domain is DTGVSQNPRHKITKRGQNVTFRCDPISEHNRLYWYRQTLGQGPEFLTYFQNEAQLEKSRLLSDRFSAERPKGSFSTLEIQRTEQGDSAMYLCASSPRGLAGNEQFFGPGTRLTVL.

J is TRBJ2-3 and V is TRBV2; 8 bases line up with TRBD2. Germline V CDR1 and CDR2: SNHLY, FYNNEI. With 7 bases clipped from V and 6 bases from J, the junction kept 9 bases outside the gene matches. CDR3 length equals 14 residues. The CDR3 sequence: CASMEAGVVDTQYF. Written as DNA, the CDR3 is TGTGCCAGCATGGAAGCGGGAGTGGTGGATACGCAGTATTTT. The complete variable domain, with remaining parts taken from reference TRBV2 and TRBJ2-3, reads EPEVTQTPSHQVTQMGQEVILRCVPISNHLYFYWYRQILGQKVEFLVSFYNNEISEKSEIFDDQFSVERPDGSNFTLKIRSTKLEDSAMYFCASMEAGVVDTQYFGPGTRLTVL.

The rearrangement uses TRBV19 and TRBJ1-1; possible D gene TRBD1, 5 bases. Germline V gene data show CDR1 as LNHDA and CDR2 as SQIVND (reference sequence). The length of the CDR3 is 14 residues. V lost 7 bases and J lost 3, with 15 bases in between. This CDR3 reads CASILKEGYTEAFF. The CDR3 bases are TGTGCCAGTATTTTGAAGGAGGGGTACACTGAAGCTTTCTTT.

The chain uses TRBV15 and TRBJ2-2, with D possibly matching TRBD1 (5 bases). Deletions cut 3 bases from V and 6 bases from J, with 23 bases between. Germline-derived CDR1 and CDR2 are LNHNV and YYDKDF (reference sequence). CDR3 length: 18 amino acids. CDR3 sequence (DNA): TGTGCCACCAGCAGGGTTCCTCCGGGTACAGGTTCCTCCGGGGAGCTGTTTTTT. Protein product: CATSRVPPGTGSSGELFF.

The CDR3 coding sequence is TGTGCCAGCAGCTTGTCCTCCCCCGGGGAGCTGTTTTTT. The encoded protein is CASSLSSPGELFF. V and J are TRBV5-5 and TRBJ2-2; D uncertain. Germline CDR1 reads SGHKS; CDR2 reads YYEKEE (reference sequence). Trimming took off 1 base at V and 6 bases at J, with 7 bases between the two ends. The CDR3 is 13 amino acids.

The chain carries TRBV12-3 or TRBV12-4 and TRBJ1-2; D gene unclear. The CDR3 loop spans 13 amino acids. V was shortened by 1 base and J by 8 bases, with 11 bases between the two germline ends. CDR3 region: CASSLGAARGYTF. The CDR3 DNA reads TGTGCCAGCAGTTTAGGGGCAGCCCGAGGCTACACCTTC.